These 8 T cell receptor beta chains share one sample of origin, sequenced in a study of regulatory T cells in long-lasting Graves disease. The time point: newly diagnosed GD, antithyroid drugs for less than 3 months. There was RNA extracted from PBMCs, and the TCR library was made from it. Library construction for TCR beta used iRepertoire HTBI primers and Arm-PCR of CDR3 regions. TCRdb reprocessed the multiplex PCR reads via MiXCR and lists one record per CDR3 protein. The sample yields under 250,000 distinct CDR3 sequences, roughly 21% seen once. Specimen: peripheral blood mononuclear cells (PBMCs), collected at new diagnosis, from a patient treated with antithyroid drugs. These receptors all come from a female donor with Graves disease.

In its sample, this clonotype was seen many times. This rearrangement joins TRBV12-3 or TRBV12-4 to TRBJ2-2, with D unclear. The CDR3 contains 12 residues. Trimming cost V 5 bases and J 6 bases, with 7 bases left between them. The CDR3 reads CASSPRSGELFF. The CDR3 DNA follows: TGTGCCAGCAGTCCACGGTCCGGGGAGCTGTTTTTT.

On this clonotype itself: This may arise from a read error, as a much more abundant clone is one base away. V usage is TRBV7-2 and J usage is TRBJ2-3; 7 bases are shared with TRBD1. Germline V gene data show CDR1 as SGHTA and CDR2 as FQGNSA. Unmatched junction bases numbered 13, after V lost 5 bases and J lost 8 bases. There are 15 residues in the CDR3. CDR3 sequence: CASSPQTGMIGTQYF. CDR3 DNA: TGTGCCAGCAGCCCGCAGACAGGGATGATAGGTACGCAGTATTTT.

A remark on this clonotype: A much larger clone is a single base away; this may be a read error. The CDR3 loop reads CSVEQGGGTNEKLFF. The CDR3 coding sequence is TGCAGCGTGGAACAGGGAGGGGGAACTAATGAAAAACTGTTTTTT. V usage is TRBV29-1 and J usage is TRBJ1-4; maybe TRBD1 (6 bases). Germline loops: CDR1 SQVTM, CDR2 ANQGSEA. V was pared by 6 bases and J by 1 base, with 15 bases between. CDR3 size: 15 residues.

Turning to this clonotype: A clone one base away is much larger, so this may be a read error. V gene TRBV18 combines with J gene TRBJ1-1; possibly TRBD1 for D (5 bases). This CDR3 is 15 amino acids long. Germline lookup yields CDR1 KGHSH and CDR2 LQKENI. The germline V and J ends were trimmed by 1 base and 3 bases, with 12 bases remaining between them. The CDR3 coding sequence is TGTGCCAGCTCACCACGTCAGATCAGGGACACTGAAGCTTTCTTT. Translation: CASSPRQIRDTEAFF.

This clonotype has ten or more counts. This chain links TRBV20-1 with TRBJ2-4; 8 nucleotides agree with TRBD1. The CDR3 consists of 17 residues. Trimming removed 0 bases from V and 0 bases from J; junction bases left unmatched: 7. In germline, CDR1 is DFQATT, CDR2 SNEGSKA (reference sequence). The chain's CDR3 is CSARDQGAGGAKNIQYF. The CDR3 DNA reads TGCAGTGCTAGAGACCAGGGGGCAGGTGGAGCCAAAAACATTCAGTACTTC.

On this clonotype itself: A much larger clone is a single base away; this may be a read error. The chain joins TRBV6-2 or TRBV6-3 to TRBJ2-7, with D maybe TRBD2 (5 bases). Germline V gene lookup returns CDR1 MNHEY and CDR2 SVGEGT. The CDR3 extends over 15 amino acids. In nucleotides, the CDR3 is TGTGCCAGCATCGGACCAGGACTGAACTCCTACGAGCAGTGCTTC. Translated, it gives CASIGPGLNSYEQCF.

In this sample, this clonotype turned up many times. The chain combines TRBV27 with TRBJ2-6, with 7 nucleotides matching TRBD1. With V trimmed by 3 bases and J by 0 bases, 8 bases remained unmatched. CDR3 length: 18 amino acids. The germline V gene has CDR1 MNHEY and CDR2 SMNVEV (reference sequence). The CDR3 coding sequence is TGTGCCAGCAGTTTGGGCCGGACAGGCCGCTCTGGGGCCAACGTCCTGACTTTC. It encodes CASSLGRTGRSGANVLTF.

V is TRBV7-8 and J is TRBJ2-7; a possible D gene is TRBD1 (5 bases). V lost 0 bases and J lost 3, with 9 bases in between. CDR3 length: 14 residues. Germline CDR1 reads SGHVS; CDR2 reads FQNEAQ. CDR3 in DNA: TGTGCCAGCAGCTTAGCCCGGACAAGCTACGAGCAGTACTTC. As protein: CASSLARTSYEQYF.